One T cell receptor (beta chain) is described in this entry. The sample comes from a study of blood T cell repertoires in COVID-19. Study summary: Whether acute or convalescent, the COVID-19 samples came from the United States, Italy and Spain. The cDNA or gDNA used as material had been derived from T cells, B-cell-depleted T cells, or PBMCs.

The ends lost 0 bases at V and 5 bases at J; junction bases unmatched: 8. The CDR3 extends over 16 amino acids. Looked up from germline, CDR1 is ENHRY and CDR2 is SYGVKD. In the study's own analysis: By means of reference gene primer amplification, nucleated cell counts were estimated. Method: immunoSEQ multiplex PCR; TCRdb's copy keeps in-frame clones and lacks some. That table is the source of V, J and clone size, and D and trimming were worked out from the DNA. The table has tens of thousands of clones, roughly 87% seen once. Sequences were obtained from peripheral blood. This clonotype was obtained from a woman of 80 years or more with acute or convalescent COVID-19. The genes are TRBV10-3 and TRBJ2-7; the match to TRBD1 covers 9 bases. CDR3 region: CAISESPTGGTDEQYF. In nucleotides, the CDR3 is TGTGCCATCAGTGAGTCCCCGACAGGGGGAACGGACGAGCAGTACTTC.